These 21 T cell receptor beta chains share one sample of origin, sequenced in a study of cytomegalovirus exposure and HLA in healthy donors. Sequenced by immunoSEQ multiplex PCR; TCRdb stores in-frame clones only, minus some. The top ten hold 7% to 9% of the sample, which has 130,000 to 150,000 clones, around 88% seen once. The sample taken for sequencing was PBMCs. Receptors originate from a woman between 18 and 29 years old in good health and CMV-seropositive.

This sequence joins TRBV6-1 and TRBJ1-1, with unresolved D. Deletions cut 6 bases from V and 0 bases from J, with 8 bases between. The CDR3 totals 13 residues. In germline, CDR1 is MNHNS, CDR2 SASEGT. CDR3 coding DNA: TGTGCCAGCAGACCCACATTGAACACTGAAGCTTTCTTT. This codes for CASRPTLNTEAFF.

The chain's CDR3 is CASNTIWVKAGGRNEQFF. The CDR3 coding sequence is TGTGCCAGCAATACTATTTGGGTAAAAGCGGGAGGAAGGAATGAGCAGTTCTTC. V and J are TRBV7-8 and TRBJ2-1; 9 bases map to TRBD2. The CDR3 loop spans 18 amino acids. Losses at the gene ends were 7 bases for V and 7 bases for J; bases not matched to a gene: 20. CDR1 and CDR2 (germline): SGHVS, FQNEAQ.

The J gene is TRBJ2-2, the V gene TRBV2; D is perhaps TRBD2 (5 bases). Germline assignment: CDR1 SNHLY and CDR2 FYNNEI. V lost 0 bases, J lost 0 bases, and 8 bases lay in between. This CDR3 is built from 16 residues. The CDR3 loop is CASSEASVTNTGELFF. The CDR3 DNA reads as TGTGCCAGCAGTGAAGCTAGCGTCACGAACACCGGGGAGCTGTTTTTT.

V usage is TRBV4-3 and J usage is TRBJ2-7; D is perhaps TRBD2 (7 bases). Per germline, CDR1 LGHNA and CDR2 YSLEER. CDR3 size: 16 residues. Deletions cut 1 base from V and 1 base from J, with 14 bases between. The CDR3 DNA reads TGCGCCAGCAGCCAAGCTTTTGCGGGGGCTTCCTACGAGCAGTACTTC. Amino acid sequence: CASSQAFAGASYEQYF.

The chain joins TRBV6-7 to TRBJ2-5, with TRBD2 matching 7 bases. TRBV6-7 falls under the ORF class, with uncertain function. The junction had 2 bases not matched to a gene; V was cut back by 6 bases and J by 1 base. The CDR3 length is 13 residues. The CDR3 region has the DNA TGTGCCAGCAGGGGGGGGTTCCAAGAGACCCAGTACTTC. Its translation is CASRGGFQETQYF.

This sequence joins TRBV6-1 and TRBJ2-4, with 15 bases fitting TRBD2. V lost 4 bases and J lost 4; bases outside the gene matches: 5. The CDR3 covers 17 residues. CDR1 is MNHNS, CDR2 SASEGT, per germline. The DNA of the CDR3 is TGTGCCAGCAGTGGGACTAGCGGGGGGGCCTGGAAAAACATTCAGTACTTC. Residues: CASSGTSGGAWKNIQYF.

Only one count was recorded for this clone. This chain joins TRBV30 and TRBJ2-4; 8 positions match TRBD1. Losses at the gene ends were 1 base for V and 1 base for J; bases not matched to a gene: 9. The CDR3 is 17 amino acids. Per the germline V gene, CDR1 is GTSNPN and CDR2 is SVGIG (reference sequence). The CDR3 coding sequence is TGTGCCTGGAGTGGAACAGGGGGTCGGTGGGCCAAAAACATTCAGTACTTC. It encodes CAWSGTGGRWAKNIQYF.

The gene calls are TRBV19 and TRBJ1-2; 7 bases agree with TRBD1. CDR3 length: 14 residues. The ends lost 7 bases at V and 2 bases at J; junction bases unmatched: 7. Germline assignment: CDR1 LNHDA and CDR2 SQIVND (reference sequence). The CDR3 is CASNRATGNYGYTF. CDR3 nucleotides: TGTGCCAGTAATAGGGCGACAGGGAACTATGGCTACACCTTC.

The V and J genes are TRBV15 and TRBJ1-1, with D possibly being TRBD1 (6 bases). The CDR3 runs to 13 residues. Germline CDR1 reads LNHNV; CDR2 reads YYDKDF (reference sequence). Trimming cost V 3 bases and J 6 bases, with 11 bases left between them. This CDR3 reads CATSSNGQPEAFF. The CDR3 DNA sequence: TGTGCCACCAGCAGCAATGGACAGCCTGAAGCTTTCTTT.

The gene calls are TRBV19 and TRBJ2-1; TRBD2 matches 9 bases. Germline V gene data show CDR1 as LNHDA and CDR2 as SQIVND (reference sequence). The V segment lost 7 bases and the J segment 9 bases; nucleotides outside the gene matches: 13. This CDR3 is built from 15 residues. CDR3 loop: CASTRGAGGFGEQFF. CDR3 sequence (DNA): TGTGCCAGTACACGAGGGGCGGGAGGGTTTGGTGAGCAGTTCTTC.

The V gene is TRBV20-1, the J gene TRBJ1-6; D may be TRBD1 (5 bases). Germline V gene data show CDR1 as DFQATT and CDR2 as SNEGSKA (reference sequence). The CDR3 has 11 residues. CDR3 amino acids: CSTRGGSPLHF. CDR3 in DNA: TGCAGCACCCGGGGGGGATCACCCCTCCACTTT.

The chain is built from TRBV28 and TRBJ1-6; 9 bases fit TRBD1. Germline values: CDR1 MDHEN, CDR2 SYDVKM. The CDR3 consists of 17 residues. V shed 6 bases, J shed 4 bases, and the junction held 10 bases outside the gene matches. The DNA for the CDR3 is TGTGCCAGCAGCTCGTCGGACAGGGGAGGATATAATTCACCCCTCCACTTT. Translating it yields CASSSSDRGGYNSPLHF.

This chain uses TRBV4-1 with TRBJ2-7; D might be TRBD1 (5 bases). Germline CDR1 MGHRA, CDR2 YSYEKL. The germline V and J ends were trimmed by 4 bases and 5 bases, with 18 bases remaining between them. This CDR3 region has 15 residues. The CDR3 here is CASSRGRGTFDEQYF. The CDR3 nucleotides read TGCGCCAGCAGCCGAGGTAGGGGAACGTTCGACGAGCAGTACTTC.

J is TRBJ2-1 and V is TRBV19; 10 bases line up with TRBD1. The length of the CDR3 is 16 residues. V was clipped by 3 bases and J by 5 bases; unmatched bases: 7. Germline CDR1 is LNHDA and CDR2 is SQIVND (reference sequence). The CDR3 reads CASSMLGDRGNNEQFF. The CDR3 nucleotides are TGTGCCAGTAGTATGCTCGGGGACAGGGGCAACAATGAGCAGTTCTTC.

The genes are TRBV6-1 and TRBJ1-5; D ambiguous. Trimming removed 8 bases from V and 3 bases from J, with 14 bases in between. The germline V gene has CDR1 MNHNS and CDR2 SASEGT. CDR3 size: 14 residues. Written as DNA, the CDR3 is TGTGCCAGCCTCCTGACAAGGCCCAATCAGCCCCAGCATTTT. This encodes CASLLTRPNQPQHF.

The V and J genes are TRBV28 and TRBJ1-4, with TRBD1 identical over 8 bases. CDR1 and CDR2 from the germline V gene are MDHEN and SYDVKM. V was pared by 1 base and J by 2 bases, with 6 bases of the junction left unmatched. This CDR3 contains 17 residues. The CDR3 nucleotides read TGTGCCAGCAGTTTATACGGCAGGGGGCTTACTAATGAAAAACTGTTTTTT. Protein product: CASSLYGRGLTNEKLFF.

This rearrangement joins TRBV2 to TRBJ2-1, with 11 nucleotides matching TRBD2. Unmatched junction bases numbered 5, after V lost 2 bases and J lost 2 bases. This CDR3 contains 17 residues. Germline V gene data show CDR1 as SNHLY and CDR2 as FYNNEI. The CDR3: CASSERTSGPTYNEQFF. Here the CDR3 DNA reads TGTGCCAGCAGTGAACGGACTAGCGGGCCGACCTACAATGAGCAGTTCTTC.

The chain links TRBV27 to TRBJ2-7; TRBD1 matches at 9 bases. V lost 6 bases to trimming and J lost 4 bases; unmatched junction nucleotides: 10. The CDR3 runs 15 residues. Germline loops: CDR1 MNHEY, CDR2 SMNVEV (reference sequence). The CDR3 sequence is CASRAPNRGRYEQYF. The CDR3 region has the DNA TGTGCCAGCAGGGCCCCAAACAGGGGGCGATACGAGCAGTACTTC.

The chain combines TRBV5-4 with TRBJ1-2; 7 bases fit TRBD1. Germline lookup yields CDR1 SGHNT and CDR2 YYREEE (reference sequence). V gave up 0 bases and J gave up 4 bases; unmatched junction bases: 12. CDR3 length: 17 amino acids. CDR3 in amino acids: CASSLVVGDSGLYGYTF. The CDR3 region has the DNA TGTGCCAGCAGCTTGGTAGTGGGGGACAGCGGACTCTATGGCTACACCTTC.

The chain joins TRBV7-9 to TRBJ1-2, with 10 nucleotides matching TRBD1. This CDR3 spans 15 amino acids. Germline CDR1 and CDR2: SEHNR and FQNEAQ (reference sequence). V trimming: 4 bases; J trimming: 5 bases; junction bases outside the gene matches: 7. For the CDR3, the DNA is TGTGCCAGCAGCTCCATGGGGGACAGGGGTTATGGCTACACCTTC. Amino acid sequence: CASSSMGDRGYGYTF.

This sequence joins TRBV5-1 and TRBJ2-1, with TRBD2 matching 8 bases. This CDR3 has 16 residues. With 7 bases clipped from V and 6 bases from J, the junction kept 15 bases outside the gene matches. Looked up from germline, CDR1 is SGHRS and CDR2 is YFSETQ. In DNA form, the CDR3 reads TGCGCCAGCCGGAGGAGTAGCGGGGACCGGATCAATGAGCAGTTCTTC. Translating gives CASRRSSGDRINEQFF.